This is a list of T cell receptor beta chains from one sample in a study of T cells after yellow fever vaccination. From the 5' RACE reads, TCRdb called clonotypes with MiXCR, one entry per CDR3 protein. This table has some 320,000 distinct CDR3 sequences, 8.7% appearing once. Source: PBMCs, taken on the day of the first yellow fever vaccination. The receptors originated from a young man who received the YFV17D yellow fever vaccine. Each CDR3 is given with its conserved first and last residue. D genes are given only for firm matches. Size values are once, few and many counts, or a class for expanded clones, and some rows have none.

d_gene,abundance,v_gene,j_gene,CDR3nt,CDR3aa
TRBD1,-,TRBV9,TRBJ2-1,TGTGCCAGCAGCGTACGGACAGGCGCCAATGAGCAGTTCTTC,CASSVRTGANEQFF
-,-,TRBV11-2,TRBJ1-2,TGTGCCAGCAGCTTCCCCCTTGGGACTCCTCTATGGCTATTCACCTTC,CASSFPLGTPLWLFTF
-,many,TRBV10-3,TRBJ1-5,TGTGCCATCAGTGAGTCGGGGGATGGGCAGCCCCAGCATTTT,CAISESGDGQPQHF
TRBD2,many,TRBV7-3,TRBJ2-3,TGTGCCAGCAGCTGGGGACTAGCTGTGACAGATACGCAGTATTTT,CASSWGLAVTDTQYF
-,many,TRBV5-1,TRBJ2-2,TGCGCCAGCAGCTTGTGGACAGAGAACACCGGGGAGCTGTTTTTT,CASSLWTENTGELFF
-,few,TRBV7-6,TRBJ2-6,TGTGCCAGCAGCTCTAGGGGGGTCGGGGCCAACGTCCTGACTTTC,CASSSRGVGANVLTF
-,many,TRBV4-2,TRBJ2-5,TGTGCCAGCAGCCCGTCGGGACAAGAGACCCAGTACTTC,CASSPSGQETQYF
-,few,TRBV12-3/TRBV12-4,TRBJ1-1,TGTGCCAGTTTAGGGATCACTGAAGCTTTCTTT,CASLGITEAFF
-,-,TRBV19,TRBJ1-5,TGTGCCAGTAGTATAGATCCAGGGCTTTATAGCAATCAGCCCCAGCATTTT,CASSIDPGLYSNQPQHF
-,many,TRBV9,TRBJ2-1,TGTGCCAGCAGCCCACTCGCAGGGGAAGAGTACAATGAGCAGTTCTTC,CASSPLAGEEYNEQFF
TRBD2,once,TRBV9,TRBJ2-1,TGTGCCAGCAGCGTCGAGACCCTAGCGGATGAGCAGTTCTTC,CASSVETLADEQFF
TRBD2,-,TRBV18,TRBJ2-3,TGTGCCAGCTCCGAAGGACTAGCGGGGCTCCGCGATACGCAGTATTTT,CASSEGLAGLRDTQYF
-,-,TRBV4-3,TRBJ1-4,TGCGCCAGCAGCCAAGATCTCGGCAGGTTTAATGAAAAACTGTTTTTT,CASSQDLGRFNEKLFF
TRBD1,few,TRBV20-1,TRBJ1-5,TGCAGTGCCAGTCGGACAGGGGCGAGCAATCAGCCCCAGCATTTT,CSASRTGASNQPQHF
-,-,TRBV9,TRBJ2-7,TGTGCCAGCAGCGTAGTAGGGCAGTCCTACGAGCAGTACTTC,CASSVVGQSYEQYF
-,many,TRBV29-1,TRBJ2-5,TGCAGCGTTGAAGAGGATACACAGCACAACCAAGAGACCCAGTACTTC,CSVEEDTQHNQETQYF
-,-,TRBV5-4,TRBJ2-5,TGTGCCAGCAGCTCCCCCGGAACTAGACTCCAAGAGACCCAGTACTTC,CASSSPGTRLQETQYF
TRBD1,few,TRBV5-4,TRBJ1-4,TGTGCCAGCAGCCCGGGACAGGGAACCACTAATGAAAAACTGTTTTTT,CASSPGQGTTNEKLFF
TRBD1,few,TRBV12-3/TRBV12-4,TRBJ1-2,TGTGCCAGCAGTTTAGCGGGGACAGGGGGCGTCGGCTACACCTTC,CASSLAGTGGVGYTF
TRBD2,few,TRBV11-3,TRBJ2-1,TGTGCCAGCAGCGGGCGGGCTAGCGGGGCGCGGGATGAGCAGTTCTTC,CASSGRASGARDEQFF
-,-,TRBV20-1,TRBJ1-4,TGCAGTGCTAGGCCTGGACAGATGAATGAAAAACTGTTTTTT,CSARPGQMNEKLFF
-,many,TRBV7-6,TRBJ2-1,TGTGCCAGCAGCGCCGAGGCCTACAATGAGCAGTTCTTC,CASSAEAYNEQFF
-,many,TRBV7-9,TRBJ2-5,TGTGCCAGCAGCTCCCCCACGGGGGCCGAGACCCAGTACTTC,CASSSPTGAETQYF
-,-,TRBV7-9,TRBJ1-2,TGTGCCATCCGCGTAACGGTTAACTATGGCTACACCTTC,CAIRVTVNYGYTF
-,-,TRBV5-1,TRBJ1-5,TGCGCCAGCAGCTGGGGAGGGCAGCCCAATCAGCCCCAGCATTTT,CASSWGGQPNQPQHF
TRBD1,-,TRBV20-1,TRBJ1-5,TGCAGTGCTAGTGGGACAGGGGCTACTAATCAGCCCCAGCATTTT,CSASGTGATNQPQHF
-,-,TRBV7-9,TRBJ2-3,TGTGCCAGCAGCGAACTCCCGGGCGGTGTCCAAGATACGCAGTATTTT,CASSELPGGVQDTQYF
-,-,TRBV11-2,TRBJ1-1,TGTGCCAGCAGCCCGAGCTGGTCCCTGGGGACTGAAGCTTTCTTT,CASSPSWSLGTEAFF
-,-,TRBV5-1,TRBJ2-7,TGCGCCAGCAGCCCGCGGAGAGGGGGTCAGGACGAGCAGTACTTC,CASSPRRGGQDEQYF
TRBD2,-,TRBV27,TRBJ2-3,TGTGCCAGCACCTTTATTCCAGCGGGGGGGGGGACGCAGTATTTT,CASTFIPAGGGTQYF
TRBD1,-,TRBV12-3/TRBV12-4,TRBJ2-3,TGTGCCAGCAGGATGACAGGGGCAGATACGCAGTATTTT,CASRMTGADTQYF
TRBD1,few,TRBV5-1,TRBJ1-1,TGCGCCAGCAGCCCTACAATCACCGGGACAGGGGGCGTCGGAGCTTTCTTT,CASSPTITGTGGVGAFF
-,-,TRBV6-5,TRBJ2-7,TGTGCCAGCAGTTACCACGGCCCCTCTGGGACCTACGAGCAGTACTTC,CASSYHGPSGTYEQYF
-,few,TRBV5-5,TRBJ2-7,TGTGCCAGCAGCTTGGGGGGGAGCGGAGCCGAGCAGTACTTC,CASSLGGSGAEQYF
-,-,TRBV6-2/TRBV6-3,TRBJ2-1,TGTGCCAGCAGCAACAGGGTGGGTGAGCAGTTCTTC,CASSNRVGEQFF
TRBD1,-,TRBV7-9,TRBJ2-1,TGTGCCAGCAGCACAAGACAGGGTAGCTCCTACAATGAGCAGTTCTTC,CASSTRQGSSYNEQFF
TRBD1,-,TRBV15,TRBJ1-1,TGTGCCACCAGCGTCGACAGGGAGACCACTGAAGCTTTCTTT,CATSVDRETTEAFF
-,few,TRBV9,TRBJ1-2,TGTGCCAGCAGCGTAGAGTGGTACCCAAACTATGGCTACACCTTC,CASSVEWYPNYGYTF
-,many,TRBV7-2,TRBJ2-2,TGTGCCAGCAGCTTAGTCCTCAAGGCGTACACCGGGGAGCTGTTTTTT,CASSLVLKAYTGELFF
TRBD1,-,TRBV6-1,TRBJ2-6,TGTGCCAGCATGAGGGACAGGGGGTATGGGGCCAACGTCCTGACTTTC,CASMRDRGYGANVLTF